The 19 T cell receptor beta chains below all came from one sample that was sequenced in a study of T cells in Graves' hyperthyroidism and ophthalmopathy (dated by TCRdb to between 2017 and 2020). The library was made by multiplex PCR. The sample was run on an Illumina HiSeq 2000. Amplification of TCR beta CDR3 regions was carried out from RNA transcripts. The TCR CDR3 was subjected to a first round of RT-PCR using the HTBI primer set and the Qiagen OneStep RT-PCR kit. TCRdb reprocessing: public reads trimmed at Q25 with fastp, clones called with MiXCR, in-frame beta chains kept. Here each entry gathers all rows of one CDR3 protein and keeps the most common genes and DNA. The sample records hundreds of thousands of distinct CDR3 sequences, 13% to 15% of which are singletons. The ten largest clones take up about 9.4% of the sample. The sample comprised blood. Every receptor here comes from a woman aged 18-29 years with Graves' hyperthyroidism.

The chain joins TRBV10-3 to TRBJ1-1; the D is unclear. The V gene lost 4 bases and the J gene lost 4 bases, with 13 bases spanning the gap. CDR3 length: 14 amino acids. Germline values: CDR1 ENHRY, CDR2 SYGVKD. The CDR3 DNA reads TGTGCCATCAGTGCAGCCGTTAGGCCCACTGAAGCTTTCTTT. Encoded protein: CAISAAVRPTEAFF.

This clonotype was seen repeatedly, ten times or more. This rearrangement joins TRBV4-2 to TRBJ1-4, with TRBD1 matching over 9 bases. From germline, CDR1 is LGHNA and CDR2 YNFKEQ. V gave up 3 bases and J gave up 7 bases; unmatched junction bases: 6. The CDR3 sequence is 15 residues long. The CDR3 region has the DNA TGTGCCAGCAGCCACGGGGGACAGGGCAGTGAAAAACTGTTTTTT. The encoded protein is CASSHGGQGSEKLFF.

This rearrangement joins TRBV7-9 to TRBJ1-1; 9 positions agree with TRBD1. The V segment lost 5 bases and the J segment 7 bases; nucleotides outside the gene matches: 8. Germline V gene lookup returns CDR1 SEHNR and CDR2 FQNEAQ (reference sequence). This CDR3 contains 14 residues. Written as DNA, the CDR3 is TGTGCCAGCAGCCAAAGGGACAGGGTTGGTGAAGCTTTCTTT. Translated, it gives CASSQRDRVGEAFF.

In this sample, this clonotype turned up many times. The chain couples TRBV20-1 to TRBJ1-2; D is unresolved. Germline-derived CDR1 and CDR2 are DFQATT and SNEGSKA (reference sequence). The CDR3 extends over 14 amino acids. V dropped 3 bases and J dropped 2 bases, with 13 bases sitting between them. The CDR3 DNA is TGCAGTGCTAGCCGTGATCCCACAAACTATGGCTACACCTTC. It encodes CSASRDPTNYGYTF.

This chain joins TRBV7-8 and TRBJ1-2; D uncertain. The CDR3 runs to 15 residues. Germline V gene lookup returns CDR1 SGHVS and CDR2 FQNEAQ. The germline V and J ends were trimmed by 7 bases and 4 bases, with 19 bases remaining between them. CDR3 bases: TGTGCCAGCACCCGAAGAATTACCAGAGGCTATGGCTACACCTTC. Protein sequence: CASTRRITRGYGYTF.

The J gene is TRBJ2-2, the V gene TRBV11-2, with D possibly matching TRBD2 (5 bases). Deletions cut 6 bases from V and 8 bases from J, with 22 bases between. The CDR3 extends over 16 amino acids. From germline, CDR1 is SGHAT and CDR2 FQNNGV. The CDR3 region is CASRPAGSTFSGELFF. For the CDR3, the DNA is TGTGCCAGCAGACCCGCGGGCAGCACGTTTAGTGGGGAGCTGTTTTTT.

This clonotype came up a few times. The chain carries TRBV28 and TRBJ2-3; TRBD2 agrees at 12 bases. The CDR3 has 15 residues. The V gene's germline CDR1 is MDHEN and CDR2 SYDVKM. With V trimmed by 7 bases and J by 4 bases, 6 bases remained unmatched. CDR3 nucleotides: TGTGCCAGCAAGAAGGGACTAGCGGGCTCAGATACGCAGTATTTT. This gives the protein CASKKGLAGSDTQYF.

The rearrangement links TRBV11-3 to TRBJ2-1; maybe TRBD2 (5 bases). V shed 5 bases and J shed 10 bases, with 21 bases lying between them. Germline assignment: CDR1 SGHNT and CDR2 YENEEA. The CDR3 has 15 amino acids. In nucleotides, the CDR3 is TGTGCCAGCAGCCCCAACCCCAGCGGTTTGGGGGAGCAGTTCTTC. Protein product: CASSPNPSGLGEQFF.

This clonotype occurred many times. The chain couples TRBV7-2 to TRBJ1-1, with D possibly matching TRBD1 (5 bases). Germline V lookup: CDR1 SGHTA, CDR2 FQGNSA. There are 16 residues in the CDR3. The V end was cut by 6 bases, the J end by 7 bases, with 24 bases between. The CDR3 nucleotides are TGTGCCAGCAGTCTCACACTATGGGACCGAGGGAATGAAGCTTTCTTT. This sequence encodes CASSLTLWDRGNEAFF.

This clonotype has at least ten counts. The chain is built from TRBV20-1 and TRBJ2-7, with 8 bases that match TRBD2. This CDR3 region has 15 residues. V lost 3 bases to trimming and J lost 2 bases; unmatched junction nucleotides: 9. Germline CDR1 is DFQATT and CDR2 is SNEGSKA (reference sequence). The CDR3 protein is CSASDTGTRTYEQYF. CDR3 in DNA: TGCAGTGCTAGTGACACCGGGACTAGAACCTACGAGCAGTACTTC.

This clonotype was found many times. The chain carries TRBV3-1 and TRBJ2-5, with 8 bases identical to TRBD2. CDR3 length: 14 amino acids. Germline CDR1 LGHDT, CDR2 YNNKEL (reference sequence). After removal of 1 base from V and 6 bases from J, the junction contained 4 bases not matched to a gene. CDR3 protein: CASSQGDSGKTQYF. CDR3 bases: TGTGCCAGCAGCCAAGGCGATAGCGGGAAGACCCAGTACTTC.

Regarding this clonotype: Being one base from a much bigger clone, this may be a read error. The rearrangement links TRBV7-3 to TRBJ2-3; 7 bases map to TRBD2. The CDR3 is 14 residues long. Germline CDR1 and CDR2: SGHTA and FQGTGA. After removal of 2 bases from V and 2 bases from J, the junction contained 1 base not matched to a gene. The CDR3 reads CASSLGGVTDTQYF. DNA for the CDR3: TGTGCCAGCAGCTTAGGGGGGGTCACAGATACGCAGTATTTT. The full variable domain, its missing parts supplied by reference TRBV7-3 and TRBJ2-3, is GAGVSQTPSNKVTEKGKYVELRCDPISGHTALYWYRQSLGQGPEFLIYFQGTGAADDSGLPNDRFFAVRPEGSVSTLKIQRTERGDSAVYLCASSLGGVTDTQYFGPGTRLTVL.

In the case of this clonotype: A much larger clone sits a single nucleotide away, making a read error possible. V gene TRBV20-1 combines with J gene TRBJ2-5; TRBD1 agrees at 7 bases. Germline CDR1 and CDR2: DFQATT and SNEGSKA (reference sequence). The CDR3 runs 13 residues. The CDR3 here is CGAPRQGGETQYF. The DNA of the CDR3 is TGCGGTGCTCCTCGACAGGGTGGAGAGACCCAGTACTTC.

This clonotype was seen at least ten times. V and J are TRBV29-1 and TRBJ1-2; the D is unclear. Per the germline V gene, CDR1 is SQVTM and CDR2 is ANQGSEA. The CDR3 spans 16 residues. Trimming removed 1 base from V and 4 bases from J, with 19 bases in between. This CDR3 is CSVEVRKGSYVYGYTF. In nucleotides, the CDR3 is TGCAGCGTTGAAGTAAGAAAGGGATCGTATGTCTATGGCTACACCTTC. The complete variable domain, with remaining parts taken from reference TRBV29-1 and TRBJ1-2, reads SAVISQKPSRDICQRGTSLTIQCQVDSQVTMMFWYRQQPGQSLTLIATANQGSEATYESGFVIDKFPISRPNLTFSTLTVSNMSPEDSSIYLCSVEVRKGSYVYGYTFGSGTRLTVV.

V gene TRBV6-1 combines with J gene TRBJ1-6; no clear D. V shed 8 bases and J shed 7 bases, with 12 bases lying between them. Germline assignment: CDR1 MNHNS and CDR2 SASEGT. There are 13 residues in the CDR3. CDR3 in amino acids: CASRAAPNSPLHF. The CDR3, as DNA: TGTGCCAGCCGGGCAGCGCCCAATTCACCCCTCCACTTT.

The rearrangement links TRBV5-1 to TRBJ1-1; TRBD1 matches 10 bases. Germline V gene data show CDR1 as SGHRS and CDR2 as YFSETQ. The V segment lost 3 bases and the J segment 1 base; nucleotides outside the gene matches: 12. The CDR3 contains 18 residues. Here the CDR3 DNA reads TGCGCCAGCAGCTCATACCCCGGGACAGGGGTTGCGAACACTGAAGCTTTCTTT. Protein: CASSSYPGTGVANTEAFF. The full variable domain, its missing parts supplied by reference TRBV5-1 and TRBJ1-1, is KAGVTQTPRYLIKTRGQQVTLSCSPISGHRSVSWYQQTPGQGLQFLFEYFSETQRNKGNFPGRFSGRQFSNSRSEMNVSTLELGDSALYLCASSSYPGTGVANTEAFFGQGTRLTVV.

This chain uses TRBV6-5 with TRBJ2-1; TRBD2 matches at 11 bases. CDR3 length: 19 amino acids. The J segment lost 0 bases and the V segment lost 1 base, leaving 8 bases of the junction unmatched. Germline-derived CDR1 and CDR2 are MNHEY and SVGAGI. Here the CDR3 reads CASSYFNLAGGRSYNEQFF. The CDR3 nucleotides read TGTGCCAGCAGTTACTTCAACCTAGCGGGAGGACGCTCCTACAATGAGCAGTTCTTC.

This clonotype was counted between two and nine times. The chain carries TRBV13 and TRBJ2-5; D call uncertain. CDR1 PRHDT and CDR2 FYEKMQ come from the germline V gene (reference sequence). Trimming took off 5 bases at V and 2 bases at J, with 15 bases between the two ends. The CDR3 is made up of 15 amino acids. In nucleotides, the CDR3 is TGTGCCAGCAGCCCCACCCAAAGGGAACAAGAGACCCAGTACTTC. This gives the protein CASSPTQREQETQYF. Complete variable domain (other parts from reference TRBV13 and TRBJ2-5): AAGVIQSPRHLIKEKRETATLKCYPIPRHDTVYWYQQGPGQDPQFLISFYEKMQSDKGSIPDRFSAQQFSDYHSELNMSSLELGDSALYFCASSPTQREQETQYFGPGTRLLVL.

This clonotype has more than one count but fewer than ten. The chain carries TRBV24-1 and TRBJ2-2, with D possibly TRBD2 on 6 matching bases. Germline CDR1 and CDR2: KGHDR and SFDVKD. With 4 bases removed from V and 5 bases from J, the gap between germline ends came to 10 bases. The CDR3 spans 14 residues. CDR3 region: CATSEPLATGELFF. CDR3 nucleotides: TGTGCCACCAGTGAGCCTCTAGCGACCGGGGAGCTGTTTTTT.